What follows are 21 T cell receptor beta chains derived from one specimen sequenced in a study of T cells in Graves' hyperthyroidism and ophthalmopathy. Researchers amplified the TCR beta CDR3 regions from RNA transcripts. When the TCR CDR3 underwent first-round RT-PCR, the HTBI primer set was used. TCRdb fed the multiplex PCR reads into MiXCR, producing one record per CDR3 protein. Of 540,000 or so distinct CDR3 sequences in the sample, 46% were seen once. The material sequenced was peripheral blood or thyroid tissue (not recorded which). Every receptor here comes from an adult woman with Graves' disease, either hyperthyroidism or ophthalmopathy (not recorded which).

This clonotype was found many times. The chain recombines TRBV10-3 with TRBJ1-5, with D unresolved. V was shortened by 6 bases and J by 0 bases, with 9 bases between the two germline ends. Per the germline V gene, CDR1 is ENHRY and CDR2 is SYGVKD. The CDR3 is 14 residues long. The DNA of the CDR3 is TGTGCCATCAGCGGAAAAGGTAGCAATCAGCCCCAGCATTTT. Its protein product is CAISGKGSNQPQHF.

This clonotype was counted many times. V gene TRBV20-1 combines with J gene TRBJ1-2, with D possibly being TRBD1 (5 bases). The germline V gene has CDR1 DFQATT and CDR2 SNEGSKA (reference sequence). The germline V and J ends were trimmed by 3 bases and 0 bases, with 8 bases remaining between them. The CDR3 spans 13 residues. CDR3 coding DNA: TGCAGTGCTAGTTTGGGGGCTAACTATGGCTACACCTTC. Its protein is CSASLGANYGYTF.

Of note for this clonotype: A much larger clone is a single base away; this may be a read error. V and J are TRBV7-2 and TRBJ2-5, with 11 nucleotides matching TRBD2. Per germline, CDR1 SGHTA and CDR2 FQGNSA. CDR3 length: 19 residues. CDR3 region: CASSPGTSGSHREQGTQYF. In DNA form, the CDR3 reads TGTGCCAGCAGCCCTGGGACTAGCGGATCCCACCGAGAACAAGGGACCCAGTACTTC.

The chain employs TRBV2 and TRBJ1-4; weak D call: TRBD1 (5 bases). V lost 7 bases, J lost 5 bases, and 14 bases lay in between. The CDR3 has 14 amino acids. Germline-derived CDR1 and CDR2 are SNHLY and FYNNEI. This CDR3 is CASNPGGGNEKLFF. CDR3 coding DNA: TGTGCCAGCAACCCAGGCGGGGGGAATGAAAAACTGTTTTTT.

The rearrangement links TRBV13 to TRBJ1-1; tentative D call: TRBD1 (5 bases). Germline CDR1 PRHDT, CDR2 FYEKMQ (reference sequence). The CDR3 contains 13 residues. V lost 4 bases and J 7 bases, leaving 13 bases between the germline ends. The CDR3 is CASSSGYGGEAFF. The CDR3, as DNA: TGTGCCAGCAGCTCCGGGTACGGGGGTGAAGCTTTCTTT.

About this clonotype itself: This CDR3 is missing its conserved last phenylalanine or tryptophan, likely due to a read error. The DNA is omitted, as the CDR3 cannot be located on it reliably, and the CDR3 follows TCRdb's listing. The V and J genes are TRBV12-3 or TRBV12-4 and TRBJ1-1; the D call of TRBD1 is as the table states it, not checked on the DNA. Both ends counted, the CDR3 spans 8 residues. The CDR3 is CASSWDIS.

This clonotype was counted at least ten times. This sequence joins TRBV14 and TRBJ1-2, with D perhaps TRBD1 (5 bases). V gave up 1 base and J gave up 8 bases, with 17 bases separating them. Germline assignment: CDR1 SGHDN and CDR2 FVKESK. This CDR3 contains 15 residues. The CDR3 DNA sequence: TGTGCCAGCAGCCAAGGCGGCGGGGGAGTTGGGGGCTACACCTTC. It codes for CASSQGGGGVGGYTF.

J is TRBJ1-6 and V is TRBV20-1, with 7 nucleotides matching TRBD1. The CDR3 is made up of 15 amino acids. Germline CDR1 and CDR2: DFQATT and SNEGSKA (reference sequence). With V trimmed by 5 bases and J by 6 bases, 10 bases remained unmatched. The CDR3 sequence: CSAPWRQGTNSPLHF. CDR3 sequence (DNA): TGCAGTGCTCCTTGGCGACAGGGCACTAATTCACCCCTCCACTTT.

This clonotype appeared many times. J is TRBJ1-4 and V is TRBV3-1; D gene unclear. This CDR3 comprises 12 residues. The germline V gene has CDR1 LGHDT and CDR2 YNNKEL (reference sequence). V lost 0 bases to trimming and J lost 8 bases, with 4 bases between them. This CDR3 is CASSQDREKLFF. For the CDR3, the DNA is TGTGCCAGCAGCCAAGATAGGGAAAAACTGTTTTTT.

This clonotype was observed many times. The J gene is TRBJ2-5, the V gene TRBV5-1; a possible D gene is TRBD1 (7 bases). Between the trimmed V and J ends, which lost 5 bases and 4 bases, there was a span of 18 bases. Germline V gene sequence: CDR1 SGHRS, CDR2 YFSETQ. The CDR3 runs 15 residues. CDR3 amino acids: CASSRYAGGGETQYF. The CDR3 DNA sequence: TGCGCCAGCAGTAGATATGCAGGGGGAGGAGAGACCCAGTACTTC.

In its sample, this clonotype was seen many times. The chain has TRBV7-9 and TRBJ1-1; D remains ambiguous. This CDR3 is 9 amino acids long. CDR1 is SEHNR, CDR2 FQNEAQ, per germline (reference sequence). Trimming removed 5 bases at V and 5 bases at J, with 0 bases between. The CDR3 DNA reads TGTGCCAGCAGCACTGAAGCTTTCTTT. It codes for CASSTEAFF.

The gene calls are TRBV7-4 and TRBJ2-7; TRBD1 aligns across 8 bases. From germline, CDR1 is SGHVT and CDR2 SQSDAQ. J was trimmed by 5 bases and V by 5 bases; bases with no gene match: 5. CDR3 size: 13 residues. CDR3 coding DNA: TGTGCCAGCAGCGGACAGGGCGTGGACGAGCAGTACTTC. Translation gives CASSGQGVDEQYF.

This clonotype was detected a few times. The germline gene is not matched at one end of the junction; a read error may be the cause. V and J are TRBV7-9 and TRBJ1-2; no reliable D call. The CDR3 sequence is 11 residues long. Germline loops: CDR1 SEHNR, CDR2 FQNEAQ (reference sequence). The CDR3 loop reads CASSVVTEICF. CDR3 DNA sequence: TGTGCCAGCAGCGTAGTGACGGAAATATGCTTC. The entire variable domain, with the rest obtained from reference TRBV7-9 and TRBJ1-2, is as follows: DTGVSQNPRHKITKRGQNVTFRCDPISEHNRLYWYRQTLGQGPEFLTYFQNEAQLEKSRLLSDRFSAERPKGSFSTLEIQRTEQGDSAMYLCASSVVTEICFGSGTRLTVV.

This chain uses TRBV10-3 with TRBJ1-4; D perhaps matches TRBD1 (5 bases). The CDR3 runs 12 residues. Trimming stripped 11 bases from V and 8 bases from J, with 15 bases between. Germline V gene sequence: CDR1 ENHRY, CDR2 SYGVKD. The chain's CDR3 is CAVRDQGEKLFF. In DNA form, the CDR3 reads TGTGCCGTCCGGGACCAAGGAGAAAAACTGTTTTTT.

The chain is built from TRBV15 and TRBJ1-2, with TRBD1 identical over 7 bases. V lost 3 bases, J lost 5 bases, and 6 bases stayed unmatched. The CDR3 totals 14 residues. Germline CDR1 LNHNV, CDR2 YYDKDF (reference sequence). The CDR3 loop reads CATSRAGQYYGYTF. The DNA for the CDR3 is TGTGCCACCAGCAGGGCGGGACAGTATTATGGCTACACCTTC. Using reference TRBV15 and TRBJ1-2 for the parts outside the CDR3, the full variable domain is DAMVIQNPRYQVTQFGKPVTLSCSQTLNHNVMYWYQQKSSQAPKLLFHYYDKDFNNEADTPDNFQSRRPNTSFCFLDIRSPGLGDTAMYLCATSRAGQYYGYTFGSGTRLTVV.

The rearrangement uses TRBV12-3 or TRBV12-4 and TRBJ1-1; TRBD1 agrees at 7 bases. J was trimmed by 3 bases and V by 6 bases; bases with no gene match: 4. This CDR3 has 13 amino acids. CDR3 coding DNA: TGTGCCAGCAGCAAACAGGGGTACACTGAAGCTTTCTTT. Translated, it gives CASSKQGYTEAFF.

This clonotype was observed at least ten times. V is TRBV2 and J is TRBJ2-7; 8 nucleotides match TRBD2. In germline, CDR1 is SNHLY, CDR2 FYNNEI. The CDR3 has 14 residues. V lost 3 bases, J lost 3 bases, and 4 bases stayed unmatched. Here the CDR3 reads CASSDEAGVYEQYF. For the CDR3, the DNA is TGTGCCAGCAGTGACGAAGCGGGAGTCTACGAGCAGTACTTC.

This clonotype was seen ten or more times. The gene calls are TRBV20-1 and TRBJ1-4; D may be TRBD1 (6 bases). CDR1 and CDR2 from the germline V gene are DFQATT and SNEGSKA (reference sequence). The CDR3 runs to 12 residues. The CDR3 DNA sequence: TGCAGCGTTCGGGGGGCGGGTGAAAAACTGTTTTTT. It is translated as CSVRGAGEKLFF.

In its sample, this clonotype was seen a few times. This chain uses TRBV19 with TRBJ1-5; D remains ambiguous. The CDR3 consists of 15 residues. Germline V gene sequence: CDR1 LNHDA, CDR2 SQIVND (reference sequence). V was shortened by 1 base and J by 3 bases, with 10 bases between the two germline ends. The DNA of the CDR3 is TGTGCCAGTAGTATAGTTATAAGGGCCAATCAGCCCCAGCATTTT. Translation gives CASSIVIRANQPQHF.

Notes on this clonotype: One junction end disagrees with the germline gene, perhaps due to a read error. The chain carries TRBV25-1 and TRBJ2-7; D is undetermined. CDR3 length equals 14 residues. CDR1 is MGHDK and CDR2 is SYGVNS in the germline V gene. The CDR3 region is CACSVGEKRYEQYF. The CDR3 DNA is TGTGCCTGCAGTGTCGGCGAAAAGAGGTACGAGCAGTACTTC.

V and J are TRBV20-1 and TRBJ1-2; maybe TRBD1 (5 bases). This CDR3 spans 15 amino acids. Germline values: CDR1 DFQATT, CDR2 SNEGSKA (reference sequence). The V gene lost 6 bases and the J gene lost 4 bases, with 21 bases spanning the gap. CDR3 residues: CSALGQGGVGYGYTF. The CDR3 nucleotides are TGCAGTGCCTTAGGGCAGGGAGGCGTCGGCTATGGCTACACCTTC.